Listed here are 27 T cell receptor beta chains from one sample, sequenced in a study of blood T cell repertoires in COVID-19. The data were produced by immunoSEQ multiplex PCR, yet TCRdb's version contains in-frame clones alone and is incomplete. This table has hundreds of thousands of clones, about 90% appearing once. The material sequenced was peripheral blood. Every receptor here comes from a woman aged 18-29 years who had recovered from COVID-19.

The rearrangement uses TRBV30 and TRBJ1-5; TRBD1 is a possible D gene (6 bases). The CDR3 has 14 residues. Germline V lookup: CDR1 GTSNPN, CDR2 SVGIG (reference sequence). Trimming removed 2 bases at V and 3 bases at J, with 11 bases between. CDR3: CAWSLGQLNQPQHF. CDR3 in DNA: TGTGCCTGGAGTCTCGGACAGCTCAATCAGCCCCAGCATTTT.

The J gene is TRBJ2-1, the V gene TRBV3-1 (or the pseudogene TRBV3-2), with no clear D. CDR3 size: 17 residues. V was pared by 2 bases and J by 6 bases, with 20 bases between. Germline CDR1 LGHDT, CDR2 YNNKEL (reference sequence). The CDR3 region has the DNA TGTGCCAGCAGCCAATATCTCGACTTCCAAGCCGTCAATGAGCAGTTCTTC. Its translation: CASSQYLDFQAVNEQFF.

The V and J genes are TRBV7-2 and TRBJ2-1; 8 bases map to TRBD2. The V gene end was trimmed by 5 bases and the J gene end by 10 bases; junction bases not matched to a gene: 13. From germline, CDR1 is SGHTA and CDR2 FQGNSA. CDR3 length equals 15 residues. CDR3 bases: TGTGCCAGCAGCCGGAGAGGAGCGGGAGTACGCGAGCAGTTCTTC. Its translation is CASSRRGAGVREQFF.

The chain is built from TRBV7-2 and TRBJ1-2; D might be TRBD1 (6 bases). V shed 1 base and J shed 4 bases, with 13 bases lying between them. The CDR3 consists of 15 residues. Per germline, CDR1 SGHTA and CDR2 FQGNSA. Here the CDR3 DNA reads TGTGCCAGCAGCTTAGTGAATCAAGGGGGCTATGGCTACACCTTC. Translating it yields CASSLVNQGGYGYTF.

The rearrangement uses TRBV7-2 and TRBJ1-1; no firm D call. V shed 1 base and J shed 5 bases, with 11 bases lying between them. CDR1 SGHTA and CDR2 FQGNSA come from the germline V gene. CDR3 length: 14 residues. This CDR3 is CASSLGRQPTEAFF. CDR3 DNA: TGTGCCAGCAGCTTAGGGCGACAACCTACTGAAGCTTTCTTT.

The J gene is TRBJ1-1, the V gene TRBV19, with D possibly matching TRBD1 (5 bases). The V and J ends lost 1 base and 1 base respectively, with 16 bases between them. Per germline, CDR1 LNHDA and CDR2 SQIVND (reference sequence). The CDR3 consists of 17 residues. In DNA, the CDR3 is TGTGCCAGTAGTATAGCTAGGACAAACGGGTGGAACACTGAAGCTTTCTTT. It codes for CASSIARTNGWNTEAFF.

The V gene is TRBV6-6, the J gene TRBJ2-1; 8 bases match TRBD2. CDR3 length equals 16 residues. Losses at the gene ends were 0 bases for V and 4 bases for J; bases not matched to a gene: 5. CDR1 is MNHNY, CDR2 SVGAGI, per germline (reference sequence). CDR3 nucleotide sequence: TGTGCCAGCAGTTACTCGTTGACTAGCGCATACAATGAGCAGTTCTTC. This sequence encodes CASSYSLTSAYNEQFF.

This chain links TRBV29-1 with TRBJ1-1, with 8 nucleotides matching TRBD1. CDR1 and CDR2 (germline): SQVTM, ANQGSEA. The V gene end was trimmed by 7 bases and the J gene end by 9 bases; junction bases not matched to a gene: 10. There are 12 residues in the CDR3. The CDR3 is CSELTGAGQAFF. The CDR3 DNA reads as TGCAGCGAGCTGACAGGGGCCGGACAAGCTTTCTTT.

The chain couples TRBV19 to TRBJ2-7, with D perhaps TRBD1 (6 bases). V was clipped by 7 bases and J by 3 bases, with 10 bases between them. The CDR3 extends over 12 amino acids. Per the germline V gene, CDR1 is LNHDA and CDR2 is SQIVND (reference sequence). CDR3 nucleotides: TGTGCCAGTATTGGGGGCTACTACGAGCAGTACGTC. Protein product: CASIGGYYEQYV.

V usage is TRBV7-9 and J usage is TRBJ1-4; D is perhaps TRBD1 (5 bases). V shed 1 base and J shed 4 bases, with 10 bases lying between them. The CDR3 loop spans 15 amino acids. The germline gives CDR1 SEHNR, CDR2 FQNEAQ (reference sequence). The CDR3: CASSLEGALNEKLFF. In nucleotides, the CDR3 is TGTGCCAGCAGCTTAGAAGGGGCCCTTAATGAAAAACTGTTTTTT.

The V call is TRBV14, the J call TRBJ1-1; D is unclear. Germline lookup yields CDR1 SGHDN and CDR2 FVKESK. V was shortened by 4 bases and J by 3 bases, with 9 bases between the two germline ends. This CDR3 has 13 residues. CDR3 region: CASSPPGHTEAFF. DNA of the CDR3: TGTGCCAGCAGCCCACCAGGCCACACTGAAGCTTTCTTT.

V is TRBV5-6 and J is TRBJ2-7; 7 positions match TRBD2. Germline assignment: CDR1 SGHDT and CDR2 YYEEEE. The CDR3 length is 16 residues. V trimming: 4 bases; J trimming: 1 base; junction bases outside the gene matches: 11. DNA for the CDR3: TGTGCCAGCAGCCGATTTAGCGGGTTTTATTCCTACGAGCAGTACGTC. Protein: CASSRFSGFYSYEQYV.

The chain joins TRBV18 to TRBJ2-2; TRBD2 matches at 10 bases. The CDR3 is 16 residues long. Germline trimming cut 4 bases from V and 7 bases from J; bases unmatched to any gene: 9. The germline CDR1 and CDR2 sequences are KGHSH and LQKENI. CDR3 sequence: CASSLSGTSVGGELFF. CDR3 bases: TGTGCCAGCTCACTCTCCGGGACTAGCGTTGGCGGGGAGCTGTTTTTT.

V gene TRBV10-3 combines with J gene TRBJ1-1, with a weak D call TRBD1 (6 bases). From germline, CDR1 is ENHRY and CDR2 SYGVKD. This CDR3 has 14 amino acids. Trimming removed 5 bases from V and 1 base from J, with 11 bases in between. The CDR3 loop reads CAISLDRRNTEAFF. The CDR3 DNA reads as TGTGCCATCAGTCTAGACAGGCGGAACACTGAAGCTTTCTTT.

The rearrangement links TRBV11-3 to TRBJ2-1; 10 bases match TRBD2. V dropped 4 bases and J dropped 8; count of bases not matched to a gene: 5. The CDR3 runs to 14 residues. CDR1 and CDR2 (germline): SGHNT, YENEEA. CDR3 sequence: CASSSASGSYEQFF. CDR3 nucleotide sequence: TGTGCCAGCAGCTCCGCTAGCGGGAGCTATGAGCAGTTCTTC.

The J gene is TRBJ1-2, the V gene TRBV11-3; 10 bases agree with TRBD1. The CDR3 has 15 residues. The germline CDR1 and CDR2 sequences are SGHNT and YENEEA. Germline trimming cut 2 bases from V and 5 bases from J; bases unmatched to any gene: 5. CDR3 in DNA: TGTGCCAGCAGCTTATCCGGGACAGGGGCTTATGGCTACACCTTC. Translating gives CASSLSGTGAYGYTF.

The rearrangement links TRBV7-2 to TRBJ2-1; D not resolved. CDR3 length: 15 amino acids. V lost 0 bases to trimming and J lost 3 bases, with 9 bases between them. Germline lookup yields CDR1 SGHTA and CDR2 FQGNSA. The CDR3 loop reads CASSLAGNHYNEQFF. Written as DNA, the CDR3 is TGTGCCAGCAGCTTAGCTGGCAATCACTACAATGAGCAGTTCTTC.

The chain couples TRBV5-4 to TRBJ1-2; maybe TRBD1 (6 bases). In germline, CDR1 is SGHNT, CDR2 YYREEE (reference sequence). Between the trimmed V and J ends, which lost 2 bases and 1 base, there was a span of 12 bases. The CDR3 consists of 15 residues. The CDR3 protein is CASSLGGENNYGYTF. Written as DNA, the CDR3 is TGTGCCAGCAGCTTAGGGGGAGAGAATAACTATGGCTACACCTTC.

This sequence joins TRBV7-9 and TRBJ2-1; 11 nucleotides line up with TRBD2. Germline V gene sequence: CDR1 SEHNR, CDR2 FQNEAQ (reference sequence). The CDR3 runs 13 residues. With 10 bases clipped from V and 3 bases from J, the junction kept 2 bases outside the gene matches. CDR3 region: CATGLADYNEQFF. Here the CDR3 DNA reads TGTGCCACGGGACTAGCGGACTACAATGAGCAGTTCTTC.

V and J are TRBV7-9 and TRBJ2-5; 7 nucleotides match TRBD1. The CDR3 runs 15 residues. In germline, CDR1 is SEHNR, CDR2 FQNEAQ (reference sequence). The V gene end was trimmed by 5 bases and the J gene end by 4 bases; junction bases not matched to a gene: 10. The CDR3 region has the DNA TGTGCCAGCAGCCCTGACAGGGTCGGGTCAGAGACCCAGTACTTC. Its translation is CASSPDRVGSETQYF. The variable domain in full, with the rest retrieved from reference TRBV7-9 and TRBJ2-5, is DTGVSQNPRHKITKRGQNVTFRCDPISEHNRLYWYRQTLGQGPEFLTYFQNEAQLEKSRLLSDRFSAERPKGSFSTLEIQRTEQGDSAMYLCASSPDRVGSETQYFGPGTRLLVL.

V usage is TRBV4-3 and J usage is TRBJ2-3, with TRBD2 matching over 8 bases. The CDR3 spans 17 residues. Germline V gene data show CDR1 as LGHNA and CDR2 as YSLEER. J lost 8 bases, V lost 3 bases, and 16 bases had no gene match. The CDR3 DNA sequence: TGCGCCAGCAGCCAGACCGTCGGCACTAGCGGTCCAGTTACGCAGTATTTT. The encoded protein is CASSQTVGTSGPVTQYF.

CDR3 amino acids: CASSSGRTSSKNEQFF. CDR3 nucleotide sequence: TGTGCCAGCAGCTCCGGAAGGACTAGCAGCAAGAATGAGCAGTTCTTC. This chain joins TRBV5-4 and TRBJ2-1; 8 positions agree with TRBD2. Germline lookup yields CDR1 SGHNT and CDR2 YYREEE (reference sequence). The CDR3 has 16 residues. The V and J ends lost 3 bases and 7 bases, in that order; junction bases with no gene match: 12.

This clone was observed a single time. The chain joins TRBV12-5 to TRBJ1-6, with a tentative D call TRBD1 (6 bases). The CDR3 covers 17 residues. CDR1 and CDR2 (germline): LGHNT, FRNRAP. V gave up 4 bases and J gave up 0 bases, with 13 bases separating them. The chain's CDR3 is CASGWVLDSSYNSPLHF. The CDR3 DNA follows: TGTGCTAGTGGTTGGGTTTTGGACAGCTCCTATAATTCACCCCTCCACTTT.

The chain employs TRBV10-1 and TRBJ2-3; 11 bases map to TRBD1. This CDR3 region has 16 residues. The germline V gene encodes CDR1 WNHNN and CDR2 SYGVQD (reference sequence). After removal of 6 bases from V and 4 bases from J, the junction contained 9 bases not matched to a gene. The CDR3 DNA reads as TGCGCCAGCAGAGGCCGTAGGACAGGGGGCCCAGATACGCAGTATTTT. As protein: CASRGRRTGGPDTQYF.

The chain has TRBV29-1 and TRBJ1-1, with 11 bases identical to TRBD1. Germline V lookup: CDR1 SQVTM, CDR2 ANQGSEA. J gave up 4 bases and V 7 bases, and 5 bases lay outside the gene matches. The CDR3 has 13 residues. The CDR3 spells CSGGQGGFTEAFF. The CDR3 DNA is TGCAGCGGGGGACAGGGGGGCTTCACTGAAGCTTTCTTT.

This chain uses TRBV6-2 or TRBV6-3 with TRBJ2-7; 7 bases are a match to TRBD2. This CDR3 is 14 amino acids long. The V and J ends lost 8 bases and 0 bases, in that order; junction bases with no gene match: 7. CDR1 is MNHEY and CDR2 is SVGEGT in the germline V gene. The CDR3 here is CASRLAASSYEQYV. DNA for the CDR3: TGTGCCAGCCGCCTAGCGGCCTCCTCCTACGAGCAGTACGTC.

This clone occurred once. This sample also contains other DNA sequences that code for the same CDR3. V is TRBV30 and J is TRBJ1-2, with a possible D match to TRBD1 (5 bases). The CDR3 loop spans 13 amino acids. Germline V gene data show CDR1 as GTSNPN and CDR2 as SVGIG (reference sequence). Trimming shortened V by 0 bases and J by 7 bases, and 12 bases separated the two germline ends. The CDR3 loop is CAWSVRGVGGYTF. For the CDR3, the DNA is TGTGCCTGGAGTGTACGGGGGGTTGGTGGCTACACCTTC. Combining the CDR3 with reference TRBV30 and TRBJ1-2 gives the whole variable domain SQTIHQWPATLVQPVGSPLSLECTVEGTSNPNLYWYRQAAGRGLQLLFYSVGIGQISSEVPQNLSASRPQDRQFILSSKKLLLSDSGFYLCAWSVRGVGGYTFGSGTRLTVV.